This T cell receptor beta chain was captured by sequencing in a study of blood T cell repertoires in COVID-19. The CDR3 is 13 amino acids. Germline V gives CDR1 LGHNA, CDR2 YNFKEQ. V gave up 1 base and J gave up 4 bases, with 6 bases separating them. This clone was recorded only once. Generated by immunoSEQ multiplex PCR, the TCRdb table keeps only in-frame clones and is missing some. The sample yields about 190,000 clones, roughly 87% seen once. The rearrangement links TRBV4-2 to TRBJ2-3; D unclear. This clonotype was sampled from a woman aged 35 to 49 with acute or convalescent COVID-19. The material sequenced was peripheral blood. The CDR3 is CASSQGVADTQYF. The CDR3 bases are TGTGCCAGCAGCCAAGGAGTTGCAGATACGCAGTATTTT.